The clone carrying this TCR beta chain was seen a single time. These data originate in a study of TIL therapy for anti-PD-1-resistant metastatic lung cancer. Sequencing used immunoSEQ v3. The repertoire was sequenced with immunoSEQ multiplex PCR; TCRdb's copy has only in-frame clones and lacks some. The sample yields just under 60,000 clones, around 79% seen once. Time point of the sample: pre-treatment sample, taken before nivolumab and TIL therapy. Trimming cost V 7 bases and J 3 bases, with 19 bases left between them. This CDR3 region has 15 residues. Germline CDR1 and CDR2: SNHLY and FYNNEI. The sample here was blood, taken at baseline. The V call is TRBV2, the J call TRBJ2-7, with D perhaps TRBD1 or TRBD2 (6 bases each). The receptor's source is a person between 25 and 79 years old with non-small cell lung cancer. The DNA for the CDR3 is TGTGCCAGCATGGAACGGACGAGGGGGGACTACGAGCAGTACTTC. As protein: CASMERTRGDYEQYF.